This TCR beta chain is from a study of beta chain features in type 1 diabetes. Background on the study: All of the samples together had some 99 million sorted cells examined.

cDNA synthesis used the whole RNA isolate, giving expressed TCRB sequences. Sequencing was performed with immunoSEQ multiplex PCR; in TCRdb, only in-frame clones are kept and a portion is missing. Of fewer than 110,000 clones listed, 28% are singletons. Germline V CDR1 and CDR2: SGHAT, FQNNGV. The CDR3 totals 14 residues. V was trimmed by 4 bases and J by 8 bases, leaving 15 bases between them. Details on this clone: Its target is unknown.

Broader study findings: These data did not resolve whether HLA type affects TCRB rearrangement. Naive, central memory and regulatory TCRB repertoires appeared more similar among patients than healthy donors. Type 1 diabetes patients had moderately but significantly shorter TCRB CDR3s in all four CD4+ subsets.

The sequenced sample consisted of central memory CD4+ T cells from blood. The chain recombines TRBV11-2 with TRBJ2-1; tentative D call: TRBD2 (6 bases). The clonotype comes from a woman aged 18-29 years with type 1 diabetes. CDR3 in amino acids: CASSWEAGNHEQFF. In nucleotides, the CDR3 is TGTGCCAGCAGCTGGGAGGCAGGGAACCATGAGCAGTTCTTC. The whole variable domain, remainder taken from reference TRBV11-2 and TRBJ2-1, is EAGVAQSPRYKIIEKRQSVAFWCNPISGHATLYWYQQILGQGPKLLIQFQNNGVVDDSQLPKDRFSAERLKGVDSTLKIQPAKLEDSAVYLCASSWEAGNHEQFFGPGTRLTVL.